This entry describes one T cell receptor (beta chain). The protocol was immunoSEQ multiplex PCR, while the TCRdb copy is restricted to in-frame clones and leaves out a portion. The sample lists some 25,000 clones; about 70% were seen once. This sample is drawn from a study of OX40 agonist ivuxolimab in advanced cancers. About the research overall: Every 2 weeks, patients received ivuxolimab intravenously, dosed at 0.01 to 10 mg/kg.

Here the sequenced sample was CD4+ or CD8+ T cells sorted from blood, taken in a trial of the OX40 agonist ivuxolimab. This TCR was sampled from an adult with an advanced solid tumor such as melanoma, head and neck, liver or kidney cancer.

The CDR3 DNA reads TGTGCCAGCAGTGATGGGACAGGCCAAGAGACCCAGTACTTC. Its translation: CASSDGTGQETQYF. The chain combines TRBV25-1 with TRBJ2-5; 8 positions match TRBD1. This CDR3 has 14 residues. Germline V gene sequence: CDR1 MGHDK, CDR2 SYGVNS. V trimming: 3 bases; J trimming: 1 base; junction bases outside the gene matches: 1.